A selection of T cell receptor beta chains follows, all from one sample in a study of T cell responses to AZD1222 COVID-19 vaccine. This table comes from immunoSEQ multiplex PCR, and its TCRdb copy is limited to in-frame clones, with some not included. The sample has 94,000 or so clones; around 89% are singletons. Material: peripheral blood, obtained on day 0 of AZD1222 vaccination. The receptors here all came from an adult in good health. Both conserved end residues are part of each CDR3. Each record gives: V gene, D gene, J gene, clone size, CDR3 protein, CDR3 DNA. A D gene is named only where the DNA matches it firmly. Size is omitted from some rows. Given values are once, few, many or a class for expanded clones.

V gene: TRBV10-3
D gene: TRBD2
J gene: TRBJ2-4
clone size: .
CDR3 protein: CAISEAGREGVNIQYF
CDR3 DNA: TGTGCCATCAGTGAGGCTGGGCGGGAGGGAGTGAACATTCAGTACTTC

V gene: TRBV5-4
D gene: .
J gene: TRBJ1-6
clone size: .
CDR3 protein: CASSTKQDYNSPLHF
CDR3 DNA: TGTGCCAGCAGCACTAAACAGGACTATAATTCACCCCTCCACTTT

V gene: TRBV6-1
D gene: .
J gene: TRBJ1-1
clone size: .
CDR3 protein: CASSEVVQNTEAFF
CDR3 DNA: TGTGCCAGCAGTGAAGTAGTACAGAACACTGAAGCTTTCTTT

V gene: TRBV4-3
D gene: TRBD1
J gene: TRBJ1-5
clone size: .
CDR3 protein: CASSQQRDRGPWPQHF
CDR3 DNA: TGCGCCAGCAGCCAACAACGGGACAGGGGCCCTTGGCCCCAGCATTTT

V gene: TRBV4-2
D gene: .
J gene: TRBJ2-3
clone size: .
CDR3 protein: CASSFGGGTDTQYF
CDR3 DNA: TGTGCCAGCAGTTTCGGCGGGGGCACAGATACGCAGTATTTT

V gene: TRBV6-5
D gene: .
J gene: TRBJ1-2
clone size: .
CDR3 protein: CASTNSLGAQGYTF
CDR3 DNA: TGTGCCAGCACTAACAGTCTGGGGGCGCAGGGCTACACCTTC

V gene: TRBV4-2
D gene: .
J gene: TRBJ1-6
clone size: once
CDR3 protein: CASSQDLRLSSSYNSPLHF
CDR3 DNA: TGTGCCAGCAGCCAAGATTTGAGGCTTTCAAGCTCCTATAATTCACCCCTCCACTTT

V gene: TRBV18
D gene: .
J gene: TRBJ1-5
clone size: .
CDR3 protein: CASSPPNQPQHF
CDR3 DNA: TGTGCCAGCTCACCGCCAAATCAGCCCCAGCATTTT

V gene: TRBV5-1
D gene: TRBD2
J gene: TRBJ2-1
clone size: .
CDR3 protein: CASSLEPSGGTGNEQFF
CDR3 DNA: TGCGCCAGCAGCTTGGAGCCTAGCGGGGGTACGGGGAATGAGCAGTTCTTC

V gene: TRBV2
D gene: TRBD2
J gene: TRBJ2-3
clone size: .
CDR3 protein: CASSAPPGSGPTSDTQYF
CDR3 DNA: TGTGCCAGCAGTGCTCCTCCCGGTAGCGGGCCCACTTCAGATACGCAGTATTTT

V gene: TRBV19
D gene: .
J gene: TRBJ2-1
clone size: once
CDR3 protein: CASSALSYNEQFF
CDR3 DNA: TGTGCCAGTAGCGCTCTCTCATACAATGAGCAGTTCTTC

V gene: TRBV9
D gene: TRBD2
J gene: TRBJ2-1
clone size: .
CDR3 protein: CASSPLSGGPGNEQFF
CDR3 DNA: TGTGCCAGCAGCCCCCTTAGCGGGGGGCCTGGGAATGAGCAGTTCTTC

V gene: TRBV4-1
D gene: TRBD2
J gene: TRBJ2-3
clone size: .
CDR3 protein: CASSQSTAGGSTDTQYF
CDR3 DNA: TGCGCCAGCAGCCAGTCAACAGCGGGGGGGAGCACAGATACGCAGTATTTT

V gene: TRBV2
D gene: .
J gene: TRBJ2-5
clone size: .
CDR3 protein: CASQGWVQETQYF
CDR3 DNA: TGTGCCAGTCAGGGTTGGGTACAAGAGACCCAGTACTTC

V gene: TRBV19
D gene: TRBD1
J gene: TRBJ1-5
clone size: .
CDR3 protein: CAGGTDASNQPQHF
CDR3 DNA: TGTGCCGGGGGGACAGACGCTAGCAATCAGCCCCAGCATTTT

V gene: TRBV6-5
D gene: .
J gene: TRBJ2-7
clone size: .
CDR3 protein: CASSYTRSDEQYF
CDR3 DNA: TGTGCCAGCAGTTACACTAGGTCTGACGAGCAGTACTTC

V gene: TRBV5-1
D gene: .
J gene: TRBJ1-2
clone size: .
CDR3 protein: CASSADRPGTNYGYTF
CDR3 DNA: TGCGCCAGCAGCGCGGACAGACCAGGCACTAACTATGGCTACACCTTC

V gene: TRBV9
D gene: .
J gene: TRBJ2-5
clone size: .
CDR3 protein: CASSRHQETQYF
CDR3 DNA: TGTGCCAGCAGCCGACACCAAGAGACCCAGTACTTC

V gene: TRBV23-1
D gene: .
J gene: TRBJ1-3
clone size: .
CDR3 protein: CASSHPGGPGNTIYF
CDR3 DNA: TGCGCCAGCAGTCACCCCGGGGGACCGGGAAACACCATATATTTT

V gene: TRBV6-4
D gene: TRBD2
J gene: TRBJ2-1
clone size: .
CDR3 protein: CASRPGTSGEYNEQFF
CDR3 DNA: TGTGCCAGCAGACCCGGGACTAGCGGGGAATACAATGAGCAGTTCTTC

V gene: TRBV9
D gene: .
J gene: TRBJ1-3
clone size: .
CDR3 protein: CASSVVGASFSGNTIYF
CDR3 DNA: TGTGCCAGCAGCGTAGTGGGGGCTTCCTTCTCTGGAAACACCATATATTTT

V gene: TRBV12-3/TRBV12-4
D gene: .
J gene: TRBJ1-2
clone size: .
CDR3 protein: CASEQGNGGYTF
CDR3 DNA: TGTGCCAGTGAACAGGGAAATGGTGGCTACACCTTC

V gene: TRBV4-3
D gene: .
J gene: TRBJ2-1
clone size: .
CDR3 protein: CASSRDSYGGNEQFF
CDR3 DNA: TGCGCCAGCAGCCGGGATAGCTACGGGGGCAATGAGCAGTTCTTC

V gene: TRBV19
D gene: .
J gene: TRBJ2-1
clone size: .
CDR3 protein: CASSRTGPLNEQFF
CDR3 DNA: TGTGCCAGTAGTAGGACCGGCCCACTCAATGAGCAGTTCTTC

V gene: TRBV5-1
D gene: .
J gene: TRBJ1-2
clone size: .
CDR3 protein: CASSSLTGPRGYTF
CDR3 DNA: TGCGCCAGCAGCAGCCTCACAGGGCCCAGGGGCTACACCTTC

V gene: TRBV27
D gene: .
J gene: TRBJ2-7
clone size: .
CDR3 protein: CASSRKGDGTYEQYF
CDR3 DNA: TGTGCCAGCAGTCGCAAGGGGGACGGAACCTACGAGCAGTACTTC

V gene: TRBV10-1
D gene: .
J gene: TRBJ1-4
clone size: .
CDR3 protein: CASDGGTPSELFF
CDR3 DNA: TGCGCCAGCGACGGAGGGACACCGAGCGAACTGTTTTTT

V gene: TRBV18
D gene: .
J gene: TRBJ1-4
clone size: once
CDR3 protein: CASSPELGDEKLFF
CDR3 DNA: TGTGCCAGCTCACCAGAGCTGGGAGATGAAAAACTGTTTTTT

V gene: TRBV30
D gene: .
J gene: TRBJ1-2
clone size: .
CDR3 protein: CAWSVLTNGYTF
CDR3 DNA: TGTGCCTGGAGTGTACTTACCAATGGCTACACCTTC

V gene: TRBV12-5
D gene: .
J gene: TRBJ2-5
clone size: few
CDR3 protein: CASGFGQIQETQYF
CDR3 DNA: TGTGCTAGTGGTTTTGGGCAGATCCAAGAGACCCAGTACTTC

V gene: TRBV4-1
D gene: .
J gene: TRBJ1-6
clone size: .
CDR3 protein: CASSPQAGLSPLHF
CDR3 DNA: TGCGCCAGCAGCCCCCAGGCGGGGTTATCACCCCTCCACTTT

V gene: TRBV10-3
D gene: .
J gene: TRBJ1-3
clone size: .
CDR3 protein: CATGTLLSGNTIYF
CDR3 DNA: TGTGCTACCGGGACGCTGCTCTCTGGAAACACCATATATTTT

V gene: TRBV7-9
D gene: TRBD1
J gene: TRBJ2-7
clone size: .
CDR3 protein: CASSFPDREQYF
CDR3 DNA: TGTGCCAGCAGCTTCCCGGACAGGGAGCAGTACTTC

V gene: TRBV9
D gene: .
J gene: TRBJ2-2
clone size: .
CDR3 protein: CASSVDASGELFF
CDR3 DNA: TGTGCCAGCAGCGTAGATGCTTCCGGGGAGCTGTTTTTT

V gene: TRBV9
D gene: TRBD1
J gene: TRBJ1-2
clone size: .
CDR3 protein: CASSVDRDRGYGYTF
CDR3 DNA: TGTGCCAGCAGCGTAGACCGAGACAGGGGTTATGGCTACACCTTC

V gene: TRBV28
D gene: TRBD2
J gene: TRBJ2-7
clone size: .
CDR3 protein: CASSLRGGGSYEQYF
CDR3 DNA: TGTGCCAGCAGTTTACGTGGGGGGGGCTCCTACGAGCAGTACTTC

V gene: TRBV6-5
D gene: TRBD1
J gene: TRBJ1-2
clone size: .
CDR3 protein: CASSYGGTDGRGYTF
CDR3 DNA: TGTGCCAGCAGTTACGGAGGGACAGACGGTCGTGGCTACACCTTC

V gene: TRBV6-5
D gene: .
J gene: TRBJ1-1
clone size: .
CDR3 protein: CASRRGTEAFF
CDR3 DNA: TGTGCCAGCAGACGGGGGACTGAAGCTTTCTTT

V gene: TRBV2
D gene: .
J gene: TRBJ2-1
clone size: .
CDR3 protein: CASSPYNEQFF
CDR3 DNA: TGTGCCAGCAGTCCCTACAATGAGCAGTTCTTC

V gene: TRBV28
D gene: TRBD1
J gene: TRBJ1-5
clone size: .
CDR3 protein: CASRQSDRATQPQHF
CDR3 DNA: TGTGCCAGCAGGCAGAGTGACAGGGCAACCCAGCCCCAGCATTTT

V gene: TRBV18
D gene: .
J gene: TRBJ1-2
clone size: .
CDR3 protein: CASSPRSTFGYTF
CDR3 DNA: TGTGCCAGCTCACCACGGAGTACCTTTGGCTACACCTTC

V gene: TRBV6-5
D gene: TRBD1
J gene: TRBJ1-5
clone size: .
CDR3 protein: CASTSGQGAQPQHF
CDR3 DNA: TGTGCCAGCACCTCCGGACAGGGGGCGCAGCCCCAGCATTTT

V gene: TRBV19
D gene: .
J gene: TRBJ2-1
clone size: .
CDR3 protein: CASCLYSTLSPNEQFF
CDR3 DNA: TGTGCCAGTTGTTTATATTCAACTCTCTCACCTAATGAGCAGTTCTTC

V gene: TRBV30
D gene: .
J gene: TRBJ2-6
clone size: .
CDR3 protein: CAWSQGSSGANVLTF
CDR3 DNA: TGTGCCTGGAGTCAGGGGAGCTCTGGGGCCAACGTCCTGACTTTC

V gene: TRBV3-1/TRBV3-2
D gene: .
J gene: TRBJ1-1
clone size: .
CDR3 protein: CASSRLTSDTEAFF
CDR3 DNA: TGTGCCAGCAGCCGCTTGACTTCTGACACTGAAGCTTTCTTT

V gene: TRBV7-9
D gene: .
J gene: TRBJ1-3
clone size: .
CDR3 protein: CASSFKGGRRTGNTIYF
CDR3 DNA: TGTGCCAGCAGCTTCAAAGGGGGGCGAAGAACTGGAAACACCATATATTTT

V gene: TRBV18
D gene: .
J gene: TRBJ2-3
clone size: .
CDR3 protein: CASSPGLSTDTQYF
CDR3 DNA: TGTGCCAGCTCACCAGGACTCAGCACAGATACGCAGTATTTT

V gene: TRBV20-1
D gene: TRBD1
J gene: TRBJ2-7
clone size: .
CDR3 protein: CSVAGGYEQYF
CDR3 DNA: TGCAGTGTGGCAGGGGGCTACGAGCAGTACTTC

V gene: TRBV9
D gene: TRBD2
J gene: TRBJ2-3
clone size: .
CDR3 protein: CASSVGPGTSGGRPTDTQYF
CDR3 DNA: TGTGCCAGCAGCGTAGGCCCGGGGACTAGCGGGGGCCGCCCCACAGATACGCAGTATTTT

V gene: TRBV11-2
D gene: TRBD2
J gene: TRBJ2-1
clone size: .
CDR3 protein: CASTRSTSGGATQFF
CDR3 DNA: TGTGCCAGCACCCGGTCCACTAGCGGGGGAGCAACCCAGTTCTTC

V gene: TRBV27
D gene: .
J gene: TRBJ2-7
clone size: .
CDR3 protein: CASSLVGIDSYEQYF
CDR3 DNA: TGTGCCAGCAGTTTGGTGGGTATTGACTCCTACGAGCAGTACTTC

V gene: TRBV28
D gene: .
J gene: TRBJ1-5
clone size: once
CDR3 protein: CASSLIAGSQPQHF
CDR3 DNA: TGTGCCAGCAGTTTAATCGCGGGGAGTCAGCCCCAGCATTTT

V gene: TRBV7-6
D gene: TRBD2
J gene: TRBJ2-7
clone size: .
CDR3 protein: CASSPQGGGGAFHEQYF
CDR3 DNA: TGTGCCAGCAGCCCCCAAGGCGGCGGGGGGGCCTTTCACGAGCAGTACTTC

V gene: TRBV28
D gene: .
J gene: TRBJ1-2
clone size: .
CDR3 protein: CASSLLGGEGYTF
CDR3 DNA: TGTGCCAGCAGTTTATTGGGAGGGGAAGGCTACACCTTC

V gene: TRBV24-1
D gene: TRBD1
J gene: TRBJ2-7
clone size: .
CDR3 protein: CATSDKYDRGPIYEQYF
CDR3 DNA: TGTGCCACCAGTGATAAATACGACAGGGGTCCGATCTACGAGCAGTACTTC

V gene: TRBV7-9
D gene: .
J gene: TRBJ2-6
clone size: few
CDR3 protein: CASSYSRQDVLSGANVLTF
CDR3 DNA: TGTGCCAGCAGCTACAGTCGACAGGACGTGCTCTCTGGGGCCAACGTCCTGACTTTC

V gene: TRBV19
D gene: .
J gene: TRBJ1-5
clone size: .
CDR3 protein: CASSTGTVTNQPQHF
CDR3 DNA: TGTGCCAGTAGTACCGGGACCGTAACCAATCAGCCCCAGCATTTT

V gene: TRBV29-1
D gene: TRBD1
J gene: TRBJ2-1
clone size: .
CDR3 protein: CSVLTGLSYNEQFF
CDR3 DNA: TGCAGCGTTTTGACAGGGCTCTCCTACAATGAGCAGTTCTTC

V gene: TRBV10-3
D gene: TRBD2
J gene: TRBJ2-2
clone size: .
CDR3 protein: CAIKVASGAGELFF
CDR3 DNA: TGTGCCATCAAGGTGGCTAGCGGGGCTGGGGAGCTGTTTTTT

V gene: TRBV18
D gene: TRBD1
J gene: TRBJ1-2
clone size: once
CDR3 protein: CASSPKTGGHYGYTF
CDR3 DNA: TGTGCCAGCTCACCAAAGACAGGGGGACACTATGGCTACACCTTC